These T cell receptor beta chains were read from a single sample in a study of blood T cell repertoires in COVID-19. The repertoire was sequenced with immunoSEQ multiplex PCR; TCRdb's copy has only in-frame clones and lacks some. The sample has around 93,000 clones, roughly 82% seen once; the top ten hold 18%. Sequencing was carried out using peripheral blood. Every receptor here comes from a man at least 80 years old with acute or convalescent COVID-19. CDR3s include the opening cysteine and the closing phenylalanine or tryptophan. Each record gives: J gene, D gene, V gene, clone size, CDR3 DNA, CDR3 protein. D genes are given only for firm matches. Not all rows give a size; the values are once, few, many and, for expanded clones, a class.

j_gene: TRBJ2-7
d_gene: TRBD1
v_gene: TRBV19
abundance: .
CDR3nt: TGTGCCAGTAGATTGGCGGGGCAGGGGGCAGGGGAGCAGTACTTC
CDR3aa: CASRLAGQGAGEQYF

j_gene: TRBJ1-6
d_gene: .
v_gene: TRBV6-6
abundance: few
CDR3nt: TGTGCCAGCAGTGGATCAAAGGAGAATTCACCCCTCCACTTT
CDR3aa: CASSGSKENSPLHF

j_gene: TRBJ2-5
d_gene: .
v_gene: TRBV6-2/TRBV6-3
abundance: .
CDR3nt: TGTGCCAGCAGTTACAGGGACACCCATCGGGAGACCCAGTACTTC
CDR3aa: CASSYRDTHRETQYF

j_gene: TRBJ2-7
d_gene: .
v_gene: TRBV18
abundance: .
CDR3nt: TGTGCCAGCTCGCGGGGCTCCTACGAGCAGTACTTC
CDR3aa: CASSRGSYEQYF

j_gene: TRBJ1-4
d_gene: .
v_gene: TRBV4-1
abundance: .
CDR3nt: TGCGCCAGCAGCCCCTCTGGGGGGGATTGGGTTGAAAAACTGTTTTTT
CDR3aa: CASSPSGGDWVEKLFF

j_gene: TRBJ1-2
d_gene: .
v_gene: TRBV4-3
abundance: .
CDR3nt: TGCGCCAGCAGCCAAGACTTCGATTTACGGGTATATGGCTACACCTTC
CDR3aa: CASSQDFDLRVYGYTF

j_gene: TRBJ1-1
d_gene: TRBD1
v_gene: TRBV18
abundance: .
CDR3nt: TGTGCCAGCTCACCTCGGACAGGGGCTACTGAAGCTTTCTTT
CDR3aa: CASSPRTGATEAFF

j_gene: TRBJ1-6
d_gene: TRBD1
v_gene: TRBV24-1
abundance: .
CDR3nt: TGTGCCACAGGGGGCAGCGGTAATTCACCCCTCCACTTT
CDR3aa: CATGGSGNSPLHF

j_gene: TRBJ2-1
d_gene: TRBD1
v_gene: TRBV19
abundance: .
CDR3nt: TGTGCCAGTACCCCCGACAGGGGAGGTCTCGGTGAGCAGTTCTTC
CDR3aa: CASTPDRGGLGEQFF

j_gene: TRBJ1-1
d_gene: .
v_gene: TRBV28
abundance: .
CDR3nt: TGTGCCAGCAGTTTTGGACAGCGGAGCACTGAAGCTTTCTTT
CDR3aa: CASSFGQRSTEAFF

j_gene: TRBJ1-6
d_gene: .
v_gene: TRBV6-5
abundance: .
CDR3nt: TGTGCCAGCAGTTCGCGGGGACGGGATGATTCACCCCTCCACTTT
CDR3aa: CASSSRGRDDSPLHF

j_gene: TRBJ2-7
d_gene: .
v_gene: TRBV6-1
abundance: .
CDR3nt: TGTGCCAGCAGTGTAAGTTCGGGACTCAACTTTCCGATGAAGCAGTACTTC
CDR3aa: CASSVSSGLNFPMKQYF

j_gene: TRBJ2-5
d_gene: .
v_gene: TRBV27
abundance: .
CDR3nt: TGTGCCAGCAGTTTATATGGAGCCCCATCGTGGCAAGAGACCCAGTACTTC
CDR3aa: CASSLYGAPSWQETQYF

j_gene: TRBJ1-1
d_gene: .
v_gene: TRBV7-9
abundance: .
CDR3nt: TGTGCCAGCAGCTTAGTGGCGGCGGCCACTGAAGCTTTCTTT
CDR3aa: CASSLVAAATEAFF

j_gene: TRBJ2-2
d_gene: TRBD1
v_gene: TRBV4-3
abundance: .
CDR3nt: TGCGCCAGCAGCCACGGGGACAGGGACACCGGGGAGCTGTTTTTT
CDR3aa: CASSHGDRDTGELFF

j_gene: TRBJ1-4
d_gene: .
v_gene: TRBV28
abundance: .
CDR3nt: TGTGCCAGCAGCCTCCCTAATGAAAAACTGTTTTTT
CDR3aa: CASSLPNEKLFF

j_gene: TRBJ2-4
d_gene: TRBD2
v_gene: TRBV10-1
abundance: once
CDR3nt: TGCGCCAGCAGTGAGGGGGGGGGCAAAAACATTCAGTACTTC
CDR3aa: CASSEGGGKNIQYF

j_gene: TRBJ1-5
d_gene: TRBD1
v_gene: TRBV7-2
abundance: .
CDR3nt: TGTGCCAGCAGCGTAACCGGGACAGAGTTTTATCAGCCCCAGCATTTT
CDR3aa: CASSVTGTEFYQPQHF

j_gene: TRBJ2-7
d_gene: .
v_gene: TRBV9
abundance: .
CDR3nt: TGTGCCAGCAGCCCTAGGGAGTCCTGGCATGAGCAGTACTTC
CDR3aa: CASSPRESWHEQYF

j_gene: TRBJ2-7
d_gene: TRBD1
v_gene: TRBV18
abundance: .
CDR3nt: TGTGCCAGCTCACCGGAGGACAGGCCATTCTACGAGCAGTACTTC
CDR3aa: CASSPEDRPFYEQYF

j_gene: TRBJ2-1
d_gene: TRBD1
v_gene: TRBV18
abundance: .
CDR3nt: TGTGCCAGCTCACCCCAGGGGGTGAACAATGAGCAGTTCTTC
CDR3aa: CASSPQGVNNEQFF

j_gene: TRBJ2-3
d_gene: TRBD1
v_gene: TRBV3-1/TRBV3-2
abundance: .
CDR3nt: TGTGCCAGCAGCGGTGGACAGGGCACAACAGATACGCAGTATTTT
CDR3aa: CASSGGQGTTDTQYF

j_gene: TRBJ2-3
d_gene: .
v_gene: TRBV5-1
abundance: .
CDR3nt: TGCGCCAGCAGCCCGCAGGGTAGAAGCACAGATACGCAGTATTTT
CDR3aa: CASSPQGRSTDTQYF

j_gene: TRBJ2-7
d_gene: .
v_gene: TRBV29-1
abundance: .
CDR3nt: TGCAGCGTTGATTCTGACAGTGTCGAGCAGTACTTC
CDR3aa: CSVDSDSVEQYF

j_gene: TRBJ2-7
d_gene: .
v_gene: TRBV5-1
abundance: .
CDR3nt: TGCGCCAGCAGCTTGGCGTCCCGCGAGCAGTACTTC
CDR3aa: CASSLASREQYF

j_gene: TRBJ2-1
d_gene: .
v_gene: TRBV5-6
abundance: .
CDR3nt: TGTGCCAGCAGCTTGGGCAGCGGCTCTTACAATGAGCAGTTCTTC
CDR3aa: CASSLGSGSYNEQFF

j_gene: TRBJ1-2
d_gene: .
v_gene: TRBV4-1
abundance: once
CDR3nt: TGCGCCAGCAGCCACCTTACGACAGGCGCCTATGGCTACACCTTC
CDR3aa: CASSHLTTGAYGYTF

j_gene: TRBJ2-2
d_gene: .
v_gene: TRBV5-1
abundance: .
CDR3nt: TGCGCCAGCAGCTTGTTCCCCATGGGGCGGGGTGTCACCGGGGAGCTGTTTTTT
CDR3aa: CASSLFPMGRGVTGELFF

j_gene: TRBJ2-1
d_gene: TRBD2
v_gene: TRBV19
abundance: .
CDR3nt: TGTGCCAGTAGTCCTCAACCTGGGACTAGTTACAATGAGCAGTTCTTC
CDR3aa: CASSPQPGTSYNEQFF

j_gene: TRBJ1-2
d_gene: .
v_gene: TRBV28
abundance: .
CDR3nt: TGTGCCAGCAGTTTGGACAATCGACTCAACTATGGCTACACCTTC
CDR3aa: CASSLDNRLNYGYTF

j_gene: TRBJ2-3
d_gene: TRBD1
v_gene: TRBV6-6
abundance: .
CDR3nt: TGTGCCAGCAGAGAAAGACAGGGTCGAAATACGCAGTATTTT
CDR3aa: CASRERQGRNTQYF

j_gene: TRBJ2-3
d_gene: TRBD1
v_gene: TRBV5-5
abundance: .
CDR3nt: TGTGCCAGCAGCTCGGCGGGACAGGGGTTCACAGATACGCAGTATTTT
CDR3aa: CASSSAGQGFTDTQYF

j_gene: TRBJ1-4
d_gene: .
v_gene: TRBV28
abundance: .
CDR3nt: TGTGCCAGCAGTCCGGACCGACATGGGGGGGTTGATGAAAAACTGTTTTTT
CDR3aa: CASSPDRHGGVDEKLFF

j_gene: TRBJ2-2
d_gene: TRBD1
v_gene: TRBV25-1
abundance: .
CDR3nt: TGTGCCAGCAGTGAAGACAGGGTGGTTCTCGGGGAGCTGTTTTTT
CDR3aa: CASSEDRVVLGELFF

j_gene: TRBJ2-5
d_gene: TRBD2
v_gene: TRBV6-2/TRBV6-3
abundance: .
CDR3nt: TGTGCCAGCAGTTATGGGACTAGCGCCCAAGAGACCCAGTACTTC
CDR3aa: CASSYGTSAQETQYF

j_gene: TRBJ1-2
d_gene: .
v_gene: TRBV29-1
abundance: .
CDR3nt: TGCAGCTTTCGTGAACAGAGATACACCTTC
CDR3aa: CSFREQRYTF

j_gene: TRBJ1-4
d_gene: .
v_gene: TRBV7-9
abundance: .
CDR3nt: TGTGCCAGCAGCCCCGACGGAGGACCTAATGAAAAACTGTTTTTT
CDR3aa: CASSPDGGPNEKLFF

j_gene: TRBJ1-2
d_gene: .
v_gene: TRBV6-5
abundance: .
CDR3nt: TGTGCCACCCAAAGGCGGGGTGCTAACTATGGCTACACCTTC
CDR3aa: CATQRRGANYGYTF

j_gene: TRBJ2-5
d_gene: TRBD2
v_gene: TRBV30
abundance: .
CDR3nt: TGTGCCTGGAGTGTAATAGCGGGAGGGGGGACCCAGTACTTC
CDR3aa: CAWSVIAGGGTQYF

j_gene: TRBJ2-3
d_gene: .
v_gene: TRBV11-3
abundance: .
CDR3nt: TGTGCCAGCAAAGGTCCAGGAGATACGCAGTATTTT
CDR3aa: CASKGPGDTQYF

j_gene: TRBJ1-2
d_gene: .
v_gene: TRBV7-2
abundance: .
CDR3nt: TGTGCCAGCAGTCTCGGGAGCTCTGAGGGCTACACCTTC
CDR3aa: CASSLGSSEGYTF

j_gene: TRBJ1-1
d_gene: .
v_gene: TRBV6-5
abundance: .
CDR3nt: TGTGCCAGCAGCCGCGGACAGACAAACACTGAAGCTTTCTTT
CDR3aa: CASSRGQTNTEAFF

j_gene: TRBJ1-3
d_gene: .
v_gene: TRBV20-1
abundance: .
CDR3nt: TGCAGAGCCTCTTCTGGAAACACCATATATTTT
CDR3aa: CRASSGNTIYF

j_gene: TRBJ2-6
d_gene: .
v_gene: TRBV7-2
abundance: .
CDR3nt: TGTGCCAGCAGCTTAACTCCGGGGTTTGGGGCCAACGTCCTGACTTTC
CDR3aa: CASSLTPGFGANVLTF

j_gene: TRBJ2-1
d_gene: .
v_gene: TRBV19
abundance: .
CDR3nt: TGTGCCAGTAGTATCCCTTGGGGCGACAGGTTCTCCTACAATGAGCAGTTCTTC
CDR3aa: CASSIPWGDRFSYNEQFF

j_gene: TRBJ2-3
d_gene: .
v_gene: TRBV5-5
abundance: .
CDR3nt: TGTGCCAGCAGTAAGGGGACACCAACTAGCACAGATACGCAGTATTTT
CDR3aa: CASSKGTPTSTDTQYF

j_gene: TRBJ1-1
d_gene: TRBD1
v_gene: TRBV30
abundance: .
CDR3nt: TGTGCCTCGACAGGGGGCACTGAAGCTTTCTTT
CDR3aa: CASTGGTEAFF

j_gene: TRBJ2-7
d_gene: TRBD2
v_gene: TRBV6-2/TRBV6-3
abundance: .
CDR3nt: TGTGCCAGCAGTCCAACGACTAGCGGCTCCTACGAGCAGTACTTC
CDR3aa: CASSPTTSGSYEQYF

j_gene: TRBJ1-6
d_gene: TRBD1
v_gene: TRBV28
abundance: .
CDR3nt: TGTGCCAGCAGTTTAAGGGGACAGCGCATTCCCCTCCACTTT
CDR3aa: CASSLRGQRIPLHF

j_gene: TRBJ2-7
d_gene: TRBD1
v_gene: TRBV10-3
abundance: .
CDR3nt: TGTGCCATCGCCGGGACAGGGGGCTTAGGCGAGCAGTACTTC
CDR3aa: CAIAGTGGLGEQYF

j_gene: TRBJ2-2
d_gene: TRBD1
v_gene: TRBV5-1
abundance: .
CDR3nt: TGCGCCAGCAGCTACGGACAGGCGACCGGGGAGCTGTTTTTT
CDR3aa: CASSYGQATGELFF

j_gene: TRBJ1-2
d_gene: .
v_gene: TRBV30
abundance: few
CDR3nt: TGTGCCTGGAGTGTACGTCACGGTGGCTACACCTTC
CDR3aa: CAWSVRHGGYTF

j_gene: TRBJ2-3
d_gene: .
v_gene: TRBV18
abundance: .
CDR3nt: TGTGCCAGCTCACCACGGCAGGTAAACACAGATACGCAGTATTTT
CDR3aa: CASSPRQVNTDTQYF

j_gene: TRBJ1-2
d_gene: .
v_gene: TRBV5-1
abundance: few
CDR3nt: TGCGCCAGCAGCTTGTCCGGGATGAGCGGCTACACCTTC
CDR3aa: CASSLSGMSGYTF

j_gene: TRBJ1-2
d_gene: .
v_gene: TRBV24-1
abundance: .
CDR3nt: TGTGCCACCAGTTCCAGCGCCGGGAACTATGGCTACACCTTC
CDR3aa: CATSSSAGNYGYTF

j_gene: TRBJ1-1
d_gene: .
v_gene: TRBV2
abundance: once
CDR3nt: TGTGCCAGCAGTCCTGAAAAGCAGGGAAGGAATACTGAAGCTTTCTTT
CDR3aa: CASSPEKQGRNTEAFF

j_gene: TRBJ1-5
d_gene: TRBD1
v_gene: TRBV19
abundance: .
CDR3nt: TGTGCCAGTATTTCGGGACAGGGCTTATCTTGGGGCGATCAGCCCCAGCATTTT
CDR3aa: CASISGQGLSWGDQPQHF

j_gene: TRBJ1-6
d_gene: .
v_gene: TRBV18
abundance: .
CDR3nt: TGTGCCAGCTCACCACGTGGCAGTTTAAAGTCACCCCTCCACTTT
CDR3aa: CASSPRGSLKSPLHF